The entry below gives a single T cell receptor beta chain sequence along with its context. Its antigen is currently unknown. In germline, CDR1 is SGHTA, CDR2 FQGNSA. This CDR3 region has 13 residues. With 5 bases removed from V and 9 bases from J, the gap between germline ends came to 17 bases. Libraries were prepared by immunoSEQ multiplex PCR; TCRdb keeps only in-frame clonotypes and omits some of them. The table lists roughly 510,000 clones, 60% to 80% of them singletons. This sample stems from a study of shared clonotypes between healthy human individuals. General study points: Owing to a small donor count, the genetic and exposure-history diversity represented was limited.

The chain uses TRBV7-2 and TRBJ2-7; D not resolved. The clonotype originates from a woman between 40 and 50 years old in good health. Some clones in this sample may be carry-over from other donors' samples. The sequenced material came from PBMCs. CDR3: CASSGLGSFGQYF. CDR3 nucleotides: TGTGCCAGCAGCGGCCTGGGTTCATTTGGGCAGTACTTC.